The sequence of this TCR beta chain was determined in a study of CD4 T cells in relation to SARS-CoV-2 and coronaviruses. Measured with immunoSEQ multiplex PCR; TCRdb has only the in-frame clones, and not every one. The sample carries about 29,000 clones, 76% recorded once. Note on this clone: Its matching antigen is unknown.

The V gene's germline CDR1 is GTSNPN and CDR2 SVGIG (reference sequence). The junction had 6 bases not matched to a gene; V was cut back by 1 base and J by 7 bases. The length of the CDR3 is 13 residues. The unexposed donors gave CD4+ T cells in about 2010-2019, prior to COVID-19. Isolation of CD4+ T cells took place after about 10 days in culture. Unexposed-donor CD4+ T cells were probed with SARS-CoV-2 S/N and four cold-coronavirus spikes, cells permitting. This TCR was recovered from a human donor in good health. The chain recombines TRBV30 with TRBJ2-7; 8 bases line up with TRBD1. Material: CD4+ T cells from PBMCs, cultured in vitro. CDR3 bases: TGTGCCTGGAGTGGGACTCGACAGGGGGAGCAGTACTTC. Protein sequence: CAWSGTRQGEQYF.